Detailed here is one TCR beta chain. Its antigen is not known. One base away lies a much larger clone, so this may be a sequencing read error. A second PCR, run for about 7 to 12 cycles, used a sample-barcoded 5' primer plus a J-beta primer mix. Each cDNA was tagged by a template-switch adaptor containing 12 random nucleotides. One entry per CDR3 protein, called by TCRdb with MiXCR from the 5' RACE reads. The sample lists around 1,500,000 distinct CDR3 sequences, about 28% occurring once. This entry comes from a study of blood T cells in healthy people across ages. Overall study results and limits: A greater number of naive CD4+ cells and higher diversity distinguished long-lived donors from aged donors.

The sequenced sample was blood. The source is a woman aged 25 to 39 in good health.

The DNA for the CDR3 is TGCAGTAGGGCGAGGGGGATCCTCGACGAGCAGTACTTC. It encodes CSRARGILDEQYF. The rearrangement links TRBV20-1 to TRBJ2-7; D is possibly TRBD1 (6 bases). Germline V CDR1 and CDR2: DFQATT, SNEGSKA (reference sequence). The CDR3 covers 13 residues. Trimming cost V 8 bases and J 5 bases, with 19 bases left between them.